Below are 25 T cell receptor beta chains sequenced from a single sample in a study of spatial heterogeneity in lung cancer. Time point specified: sample taken at primary tumor resection. Whole-study findings and limits: In tumors, expanded intratumoral alpha and beta TCR counts tracked mutation counts.

From the 5' RACE reads, TCRdb called clonotypes with MiXCR, one entry per CDR3 protein. The sample carries roughly 16,000 distinct CDR3 sequences, approximately 5.8% recorded once. The antigens these receptors bind are not known. This specimen was lung tumor tissue, taken at surgery. The receptors originated from a male donor with early-stage non-small cell lung cancer.

Within the sample, this clonotype is large. The chain combines TRBV5-1 with TRBJ1-1; D not resolved. Germline CDR1 and CDR2: SGHRS and YFSETQ. CDR3 length equals 15 residues. V shed 1 base and J shed 0 bases, with 10 bases lying between them. The CDR3: CASSLWAALNTEAFF. CDR3 coding DNA: TGCGCCAGCAGCTTGTGGGCGGCACTGAACACTGAAGCTTTCTTT.

This clonotype is labeled as medium-sized. The chain joins TRBV11-2 to TRBJ2-7, with a tentative D call TRBD1 (6 bases). This CDR3 spans 15 amino acids. V was clipped by 1 base and J by 3 bases, with 13 bases between them. Germline CDR1 SGHAT, CDR2 FQNNGV. The chain's CDR3 is CASSLVQGLRYEQYF. Here the CDR3 DNA reads TGTGCCAGCAGCTTAGTTCAGGGGCTTCGCTACGAGCAGTACTTC.

This clonotype was seen at least ten times. The CDR3 DNA follows: TGTGCCAGCAGCCAAGATAGCGGGAGAAGGTCCAATGAGCAGTTCTTC. Translating gives CASSQDSGRRSNEQFF. The chain uses TRBV3-1 and TRBJ2-1, with 9 bases identical to TRBD2. CDR3 length equals 16 residues. Germline trimming cut 0 bases from V and 6 bases from J; bases unmatched to any gene: 6. Germline loops: CDR1 LGHDT, CDR2 YNNKEL (reference sequence).

This clonotype showed up many times. This rearrangement joins TRBV4-1 to TRBJ2-7; the match to TRBD1 covers 8 bases. Germline assignment: CDR1 MGHRA and CDR2 YSYEKL. The V segment lost 3 bases and the J segment 0 bases; nucleotides outside the gene matches: 7. The CDR3 consists of 16 residues. The CDR3 DNA reads TGCGCCAGCAGCCAGTTGGACAGGGTAAGCTCCTACGAGCAGTACTTC. Protein product: CASSQLDRVSSYEQYF.

This chain joins TRBV28 and TRBJ1-6; TRBD1 is a possible D gene (6 bases). Germline V gene sequence: CDR1 MDHEN, CDR2 SYDVKM. The CDR3 has 15 residues. V lost 5 bases and J 7 bases, leaving 15 bases between the germline ends. CDR3 coding DNA: TGTGCCAGCAGTGCCCAAGGGGGTGGGAATTCACCCCTCCACTTT. Translation gives CASSAQGGGNSPLHF.

This clonotype was seen ten or more times. The CDR3 is CASSLNLGLEQYF. The CDR3 nucleotides are TGCGCCAGCAGCTTGAATCTAGGGCTCGAGCAGTACTTC. The chain recombines TRBV5-1 with TRBJ2-7, with D unresolved. V was shortened by 1 base and J by 6 bases, with 11 bases between the two germline ends. The germline CDR1 and CDR2 sequences are SGHRS and YFSETQ. This CDR3 has 13 residues.

CDR3 residues: CASSLFGAGGVYEQYF. DNA for the CDR3: TGTGCCAGCAGCCTATTTGGGGCTGGGGGCGTCTACGAGCAGTACTTC. V is TRBV27 and J is TRBJ2-7, with D possibly matching TRBD1 (6 bases). Germline V gene sequence: CDR1 MNHEY, CDR2 SMNVEV (reference sequence). The length of the CDR3 is 16 residues. V was cut by 6 bases and J by 3 bases, with 21 bases left in between.

The table lists this clonotype with many counts. The rearrangement uses TRBV12-3 or TRBV12-4 and TRBJ2-1; no firm D call. Trimming cost V 3 bases and J 5 bases, with 11 bases left between them. The CDR3 extends over 14 amino acids. CDR3 coding DNA: TGTGCCAGCAGTTTCCAGGAGACAAACAATGAGCAGTTCTTC. It encodes CASSFQETNNEQFF.

As concerns this clonotype: The final CDR3 position lacks the conserved phenylalanine or tryptophan, pointing to a likely read error. The chain is built from TRBV20-1 and TRBJ2-2; 8 bases map to TRBD2. Unmatched junction bases numbered 6, after V lost 5 bases and J lost 4 bases. CDR3 size: 14 residues. CDR1 and CDR2 (germline): DFQATT, SNEGSKA (reference sequence). The CDR3 sequence: CSAQGLVGTGELFS. The DNA of the CDR3 is TGCAGTGCTCAGGGACTAGTTGGCACCGGGGAGCTGTTTTCT.

The J gene is TRBJ2-1, the V gene TRBV7-9; D is unresolved. Germline CDR1 and CDR2: SEHNR and FQNEAQ (reference sequence). This CDR3 has 14 amino acids. V lost 1 base and J lost 8, with 12 bases in between. The CDR3 protein is CASSLVLGRDEQFF. As DNA, the CDR3 is TGTGCCAGCAGCTTAGTCCTAGGCCGGGATGAGCAGTTCTTC. The variable domain in full, completed from reference TRBV7-9 and TRBJ2-1, reads DTGVSQNPRHKITKRGQNVTFRCDPISEHNRLYWYRQTLGQGPEFLTYFQNEAQLEKSRLLSDRFSAERPKGSFSTLEIQRTEQGDSAMYLCASSLVLGRDEQFFGPGTRLTVL.

In its sample, this clonotype was seen many times. The chain uses TRBV27 and TRBJ2-1, with D perhaps matching TRBD1 or TRBD2 (7 bases each). The CDR3 totals 13 residues. Trimming shortened V by 3 bases and J by 13 bases, and 16 bases separated the two germline ends. Germline V gene lookup returns CDR1 MNHEY and CDR2 SMNVEV (reference sequence). The CDR3 DNA sequence: TGTGCCAGCAGTTTTAGGGAGGGGGCGCGACAGTTCTTC. Its translation is CASSFREGARQFF.

The table lists this clonotype with many counts. The genes are TRBV3-1 and TRBJ1-5; 9 bases match TRBD1. CDR3 length: 14 amino acids. Unmatched junction bases numbered 1, after V lost 2 bases and J lost 5 bases. Germline-derived CDR1 and CDR2 are LGHDT and YNNKEL (reference sequence). The CDR3 DNA reads as TGTGCCAGCAGCCAACGGGACAGGGATCAGCCCCAGCATTTT. As protein: CASSQRDRDQPQHF.

At least ten counts were recorded for this clonotype. The chain has TRBV7-2 and TRBJ1-6; TRBD1 is a possible D gene (6 bases). The CDR3 extends over 16 amino acids. Deletions cut 0 bases from V and 5 bases from J, with 11 bases between. CDR1 SGHTA and CDR2 FQGNSA come from the germline V gene. The DNA for the CDR3 is TGTGCCAGCAGCTTAGCAAGCGGGGGCAATAATTCACCCCTCCACTTT. Its protein is CASSLASGGNNSPLHF.

The chain carries TRBV7-9 and TRBJ2-3, with TRBD2 matching 14 bases. Germline CDR1 SEHNR, CDR2 FQNEAQ (reference sequence). The CDR3 length is 16 residues. J was trimmed by 4 bases and V by 4 bases; bases with no gene match: 4. Here the CDR3 reads CASSSRLAGGSDTQYF. In DNA form, the CDR3 reads TGTGCCAGCAGCTCCAGACTAGCGGGAGGGTCAGATACGCAGTATTTT.

This clonotype was found many times. The chain is built from TRBV6-2 or TRBV6-3 and TRBJ1-1; D not resolved. V was pared by 6 bases and J by 2 bases, with 7 bases between. CDR3 length equals 12 residues. Germline CDR1 and CDR2: MNHEY and SVGEGT. The chain's CDR3 is CASSLRNTEAFF. Written as DNA, the CDR3 is TGTGCCAGCAGCCTACGAAACACTGAAGCTTTCTTT.

This clonotype was observed many times. The chain is built from TRBV7-9 and TRBJ2-3, with D possibly being TRBD2 (5 bases). CDR1 and CDR2 (germline): SEHNR, FQNEAQ (reference sequence). Trimming stripped 1 base from V and 0 bases from J, with 14 bases between. This CDR3 has 17 amino acids. CDR3 amino acids: CASSLGRGYKSTDTQYF. CDR3 coding DNA: TGTGCCAGCAGCTTAGGGAGAGGGTACAAGAGCACAGATACGCAGTATTTT.

This clonotype was seen many times. V gene TRBV14 combines with J gene TRBJ2-1; the D is unclear. CDR3 length: 13 residues. The V gene's germline CDR1 is SGHDN and CDR2 FVKESK. V lost 6 bases to trimming and J lost 6 bases, with 12 bases between them. CDR3 sequence reads: CASRGTQLNEQFF. CDR3 nucleotides: TGTGCCAGCAGAGGTACGCAACTCAATGAGCAGTTCTTC.

This clonotype has a count of ten or more. The chain is built from TRBV10-3 and TRBJ1-5, with D unresolved. The CDR3 length is 14 residues. CDR1 ENHRY and CDR2 SYGVKD come from the germline V gene. V dropped 4 bases and J dropped 0 bases, with 7 bases sitting between them. CDR3 amino acids: CAISAAGSNQPQHF. CDR3 in DNA: TGTGCCATCAGTGCGGCAGGTAGCAATCAGCCCCAGCATTTT.

This clonotype was detected ten times or more. The chain carries TRBV20-1 and TRBJ2-1; 11 positions match TRBD2. CDR1 and CDR2 (germline): DFQATT, SNEGSKA (reference sequence). The V gene end was trimmed by 6 bases and the J gene end by 6 bases; junction bases not matched to a gene: 7. The CDR3 contains 14 residues. The CDR3 region has the DNA TGCAGTGCGACCGTAGCGGGAGGGTCCAATGAGCAGTTCTTC. Translation gives CSATVAGGSNEQFF.

The V gene is TRBV18, the J gene TRBJ2-1, with D uncertain. The CDR3 loop spans 15 amino acids. Germline assignment: CDR1 KGHSH and CDR2 LQKENI. V was clipped by 4 bases and J by 0 bases, with 10 bases between them. The CDR3 spells CASSHDPGSYNEQFF. Written as DNA, the CDR3 is TGTGCCAGCTCACACGATCCGGGCTCCTACAATGAGCAGTTCTTC. Full variable domain (outside the CDR3, taken from reference TRBV18 and TRBJ2-1): NAGVMQNPRHLVRRRGQEARLRCSPMKGHSHVYWYRQLPEEGLKFMVYLQKENIIDESGMPKERFSAEFPKEGPSILRIQQVVRGDSAAYFCASSHDPGSYNEQFFGPGTRLTVL.

This clonotype was detected many times. V gene TRBV6-6 combines with J gene TRBJ2-6; D possibly corresponds to TRBD2 (5 bases). V was cut by 6 bases and J by 2 bases, with 8 bases left in between. The CDR3 contains 14 residues. CDR1 and CDR2 (germline): MNHNY, SVGAGI (reference sequence). The chain's CDR3 is CASSGDTGANVLTF. The CDR3 DNA follows: TGTGCCAGCAGCGGGGATACTGGGGCCAACGTCCTGACTTTC.

This clonotype has a count of ten or more. The chain joins TRBV4-2 to TRBJ1-6; no reliable D call. This CDR3 contains 15 residues. The V gene lost 1 base and the J gene lost 6 bases, with 10 bases spanning the gap. Germline V gene sequence: CDR1 LGHNA, CDR2 YNFKEQ. CDR3 in amino acids: CASSQGEGGNSPLHF. CDR3 bases: TGTGCCAGCAGCCAAGGAGAGGGCGGTAATTCACCCCTCCACTTT.

This clonotype showed up many times. The chain recombines TRBV5-6 with TRBJ1-1, with D tentatively TRBD1 (6 bases). The CDR3 length is 14 residues. Trimming took 5 bases from V and 1 from J, leaving 12 bases between them. Germline CDR1 SGHDT, CDR2 YYEEEE. The CDR3 sequence: CASSPGTRNTEAFF. The CDR3 region has the DNA TGTGCCAGCAGTCCCGGGACACGGAACACTGAAGCTTTCTTT.

This clonotype was observed many times. The gene calls are TRBV7-2 and TRBJ2-4; D is uncertain. V lost 5 bases and J lost 0, with 5 bases in between. From germline, CDR1 is SGHTA and CDR2 FQGNSA. The CDR3 extends over 13 amino acids. DNA of the CDR3: TGTGCCAGCAGCACAAGAGCCAAAAACATTCAGTACTTC. Its protein is CASSTRAKNIQYF.

By frequency in the sample, this clonotype is medium-sized. This chain links TRBV27 with TRBJ1-5; D is undetermined. CDR3 length: 13 residues. V was cut by 5 bases and J by 4 bases, with 9 bases left in between. Germline-derived CDR1 and CDR2 are MNHEY and SMNVEV (reference sequence). This CDR3 reads CASSVTLNQPQHF. The CDR3 bases are TGTGCCAGCAGTGTGACACTTAATCAGCCCCAGCATTTT.